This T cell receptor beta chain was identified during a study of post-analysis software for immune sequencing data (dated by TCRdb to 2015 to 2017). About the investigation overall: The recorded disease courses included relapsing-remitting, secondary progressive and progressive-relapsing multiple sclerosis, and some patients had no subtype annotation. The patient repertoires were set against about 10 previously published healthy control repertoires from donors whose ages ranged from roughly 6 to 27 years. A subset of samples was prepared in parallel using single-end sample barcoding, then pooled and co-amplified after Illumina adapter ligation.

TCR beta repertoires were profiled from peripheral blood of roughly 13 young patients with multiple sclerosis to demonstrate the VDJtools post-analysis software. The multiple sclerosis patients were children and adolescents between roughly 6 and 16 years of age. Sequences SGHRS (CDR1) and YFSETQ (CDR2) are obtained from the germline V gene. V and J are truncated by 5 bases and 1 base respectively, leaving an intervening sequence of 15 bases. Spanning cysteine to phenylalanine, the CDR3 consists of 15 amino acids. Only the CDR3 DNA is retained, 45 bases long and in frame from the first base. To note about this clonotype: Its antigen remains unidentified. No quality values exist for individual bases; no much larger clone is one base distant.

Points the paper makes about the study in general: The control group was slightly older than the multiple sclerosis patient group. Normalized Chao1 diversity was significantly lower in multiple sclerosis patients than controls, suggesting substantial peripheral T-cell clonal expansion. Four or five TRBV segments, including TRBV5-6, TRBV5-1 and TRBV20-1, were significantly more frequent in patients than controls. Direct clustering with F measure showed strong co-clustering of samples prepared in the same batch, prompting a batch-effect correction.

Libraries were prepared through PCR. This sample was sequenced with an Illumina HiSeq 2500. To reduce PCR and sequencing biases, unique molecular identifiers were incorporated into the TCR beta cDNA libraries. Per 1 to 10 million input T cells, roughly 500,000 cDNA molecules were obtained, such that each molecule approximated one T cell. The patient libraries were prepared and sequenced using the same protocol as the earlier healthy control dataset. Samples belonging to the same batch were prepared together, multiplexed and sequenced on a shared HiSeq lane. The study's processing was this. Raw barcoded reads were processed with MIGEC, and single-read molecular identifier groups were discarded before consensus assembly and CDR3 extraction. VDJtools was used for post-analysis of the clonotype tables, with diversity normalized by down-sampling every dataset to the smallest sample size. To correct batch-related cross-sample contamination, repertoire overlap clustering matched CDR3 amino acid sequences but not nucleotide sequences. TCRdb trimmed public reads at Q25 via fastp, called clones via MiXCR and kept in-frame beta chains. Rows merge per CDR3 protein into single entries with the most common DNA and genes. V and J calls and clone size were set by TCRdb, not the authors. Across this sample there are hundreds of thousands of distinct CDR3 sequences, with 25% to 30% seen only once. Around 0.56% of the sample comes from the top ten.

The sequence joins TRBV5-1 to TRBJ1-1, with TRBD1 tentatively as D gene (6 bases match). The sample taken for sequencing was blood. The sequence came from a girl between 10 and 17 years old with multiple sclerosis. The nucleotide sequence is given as TGCGCCAGCAGTCGATCGGGGGGGCAGAACACTGAAGCTTTCTTT. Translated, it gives CASSRSGGQNTEAFF.